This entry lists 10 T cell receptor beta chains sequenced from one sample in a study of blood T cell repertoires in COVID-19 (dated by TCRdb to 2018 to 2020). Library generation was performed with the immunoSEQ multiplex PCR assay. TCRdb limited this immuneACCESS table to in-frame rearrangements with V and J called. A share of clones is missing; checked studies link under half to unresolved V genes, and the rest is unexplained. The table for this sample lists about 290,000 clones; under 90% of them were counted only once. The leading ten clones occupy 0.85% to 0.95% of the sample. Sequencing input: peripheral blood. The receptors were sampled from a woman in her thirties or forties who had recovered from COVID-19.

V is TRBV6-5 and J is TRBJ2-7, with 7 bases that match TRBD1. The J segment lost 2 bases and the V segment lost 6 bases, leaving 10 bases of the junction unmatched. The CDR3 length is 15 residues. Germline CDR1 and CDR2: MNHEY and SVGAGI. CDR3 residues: CASRQDRVSTYEQYF. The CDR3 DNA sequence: TGTGCCAGCAGGCAAGACAGGGTGTCAACCTACGAGCAGTACTTC.

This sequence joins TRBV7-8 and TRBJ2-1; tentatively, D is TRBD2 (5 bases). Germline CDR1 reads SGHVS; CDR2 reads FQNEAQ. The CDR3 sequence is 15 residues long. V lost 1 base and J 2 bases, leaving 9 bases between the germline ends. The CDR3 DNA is TGTGCCAGCAGCTTAGAGCGGCTAGCCTACAATGAGCAGTTCTTC. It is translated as CASSLERLAYNEQFF.

CDR3 sequence: CASNHGEVDQPQHF. CDR3 in DNA: TGTGCCAGCAACCACGGTGAGGTTGATCAGCCCCAGCATTTT. The chain uses TRBV28 and TRBJ1-5; D ambiguous. The CDR3 runs to 14 residues. The germline V gene encodes CDR1 MDHEN and CDR2 SYDVKM. V lost 7 bases, J lost 5 bases, and 15 bases lay in between.

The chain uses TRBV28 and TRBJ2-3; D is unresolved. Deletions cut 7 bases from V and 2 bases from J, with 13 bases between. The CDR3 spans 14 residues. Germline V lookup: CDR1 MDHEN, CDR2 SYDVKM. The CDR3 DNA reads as TGTGCCAGCACCCGGGTACTGGACACAGATACGCAGTATTTT. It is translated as CASTRVLDTDTQYF.

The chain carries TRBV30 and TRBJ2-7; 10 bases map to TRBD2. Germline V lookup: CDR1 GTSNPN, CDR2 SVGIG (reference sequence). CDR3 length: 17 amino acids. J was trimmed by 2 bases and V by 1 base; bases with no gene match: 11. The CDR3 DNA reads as TGTGCCTGGAGTGCCGGGATAGCGGGAGGACTAACCTACGAGCAGTACTTC. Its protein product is CAWSAGIAGGLTYEQYF.

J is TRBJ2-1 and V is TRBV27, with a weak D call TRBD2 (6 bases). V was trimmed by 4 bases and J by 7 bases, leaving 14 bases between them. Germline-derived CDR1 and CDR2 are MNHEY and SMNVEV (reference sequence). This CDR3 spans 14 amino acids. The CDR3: CASSYQGLSNEQFF. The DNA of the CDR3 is TGTGCCAGCAGTTACCAGGGACTTTCGAATGAGCAGTTCTTC.

Written as DNA, the CDR3 is TGTGCCATCAGCCCTTTAGCGGGAGAGGGAGATACGCAGTATTTT. This sequence encodes CAISPLAGEGDTQYF. This chain uses TRBV10-3 with TRBJ2-3; 9 bases align to TRBD2. Trimming at V came to 6 bases and at J to 5 bases, leaving 9 bases not matched to a gene. CDR3 length equals 15 residues. Germline assignment: CDR1 ENHRY and CDR2 SYGVKD.

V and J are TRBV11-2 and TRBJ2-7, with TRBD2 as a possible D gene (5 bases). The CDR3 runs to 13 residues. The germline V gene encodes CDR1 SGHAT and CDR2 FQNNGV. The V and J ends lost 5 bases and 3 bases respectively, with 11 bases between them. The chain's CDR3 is CASSRAEGYEQYF. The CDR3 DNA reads TGTGCCAGCAGCCGCGCCGAGGGCTACGAGCAGTACTTC. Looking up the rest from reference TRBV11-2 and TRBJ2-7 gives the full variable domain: EAGVAQSPRYKIIEKRQSVAFWCNPISGHATLYWYQQILGQGPKLLIQFQNNGVVDDSQLPKDRFSAERLKGVDSTLKIQPAKLEDSAVYLCASSRAEGYEQYFGPGTRLTVT.

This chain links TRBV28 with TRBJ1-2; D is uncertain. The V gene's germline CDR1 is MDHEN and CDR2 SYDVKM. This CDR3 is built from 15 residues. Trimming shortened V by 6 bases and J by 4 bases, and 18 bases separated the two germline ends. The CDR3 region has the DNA TGTGCCAGCAGACTAGACATAGGGCACTCCTATGGCTACACCTTC. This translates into CASRLDIGHSYGYTF.

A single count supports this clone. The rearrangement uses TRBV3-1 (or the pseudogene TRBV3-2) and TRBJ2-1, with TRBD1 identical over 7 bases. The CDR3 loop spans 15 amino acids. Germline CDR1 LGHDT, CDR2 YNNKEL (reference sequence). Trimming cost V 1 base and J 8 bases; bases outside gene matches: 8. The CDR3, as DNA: TGTGCCAGCAGCCAAGGAGTCCAGGGGGTCGATGAGCAGTTCTTC. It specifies CASSQGVQGVDEQFF.